Shown below are 18 T cell receptor beta chains from a single sample sequenced in a study of response to subunit inactivated influenza vaccine. TCRdb fed the RT-PCR reads into MiXCR, producing one record per CDR3 protein. The sample yields a few hundred thousand distinct CDR3 sequences, 12% to 15% seen once. Sequencing used PBMCs from blood, obtained approximately 12 days after vaccination. The source is a man aged 50-59 years who received an inactivated influenza vaccine.

In this sample, this clonotype turned up a few times. This sequence joins TRBV29-1 and TRBJ2-7; TRBD1 aligns across 11 bases. Germline V gene sequence: CDR1 SQVTM, CDR2 ANQGSEA. The length of the CDR3 is 16 residues. Trimming removed 2 bases from V and 4 bases from J; junction bases left unmatched: 10. This chain's CDR3 is CSVEMGQGVTGYEQYF. For the CDR3, the DNA is TGCAGCGTTGAAATGGGACAGGGGGTGACAGGATACGAGCAGTACTTC.

CDR3 in DNA: TGTGCCATCACCCCGAATAACTACGAGCAGTACTTC. Its translation: CAITPNNYEQYF. The genes are TRBV10-3 and TRBJ2-7, with unresolved D. The CDR3 totals 12 residues. Germline V gene lookup returns CDR1 ENHRY and CDR2 SYGVKD. V gave up 7 bases and J gave up 3 bases, with 10 bases separating them.

This clonotype was picked up a small number of times. The chain has TRBV5-1 and TRBJ2-3; the D is unclear. Germline V gene sequence: CDR1 SGHRS, CDR2 YFSETQ. Trimming took off 2 bases at V and 2 bases at J, with 18 bases between the two ends. This CDR3 is built from 17 residues. The DNA for the CDR3 is TGCGCCAGCAGCTTCAAGGTCGTTATACGGAACACAGATACGCAGTATTTT. Residues: CASSFKVVIRNTDTQYF.

This clonotype appeared many times. This chain joins TRBV2 and TRBJ2-5; D not resolved. CDR3 length: 17 residues. V dropped 4 bases and J dropped 4 bases, with 22 bases sitting between them. The germline gives CDR1 SNHLY, CDR2 FYNNEI. CDR3 sequence (DNA): TGTGCCAGCAGTGGGTCCTTCATTGGAAAGACTGGAGAGACCCAGTACTTC. Protein: CASSGSFIGKTGETQYF.

This clonotype was counted ten times or more. The chain uses TRBV20-1 and TRBJ2-1, with 14 nucleotides matching TRBD2. The V gene's germline CDR1 is DFQATT and CDR2 SNEGSKA (reference sequence). This CDR3 comprises 14 residues. Unmatched junction bases numbered 0, after V lost 1 base and J lost 7 bases. CDR3 loop: CSARGTSGGNEQFF. The CDR3 nucleotides read TGCAGTGCTAGAGGGACTAGCGGGGGGAATGAGCAGTTCTTC.

This chain links TRBV29-1 with TRBJ2-1; D possibly corresponds to TRBD2 (6 bases). The CDR3 loop spans 14 amino acids. The V end was cut by 0 bases, the J end by 9 bases, with 15 bases between. Looked up from germline, CDR1 is SQVTM and CDR2 is ANQGSEA. The CDR3 loop reads CSVEDLRGGGEQFF. DNA of the CDR3: TGCAGCGTTGAAGATCTGCGGGGTGGGGGTGAGCAGTTCTTC.

This clonotype was seen repeatedly, ten times or more. This chain links TRBV4-1 with TRBJ1-4; weak D call: TRBD1 (5 bases). V was pared by 4 bases and J by 10 bases, with 16 bases between. The CDR3 is 14 residues long. Per the germline V gene, CDR1 is MGHRA and CDR2 is YSYEKL. The CDR3 is CASSLRLEGRKLFF. DNA for the CDR3: TGCGCCAGCAGCCTACGCCTTGAGGGGCGAAAACTGTTTTTT.

This clonotype was counted between two and nine times. V gene TRBV5-1 combines with J gene TRBJ2-4; the D gene is possibly TRBD2 (6 bases). Per the germline V gene, CDR1 is SGHRS and CDR2 is YFSETQ. Deletions cut 0 bases from V and 9 bases from J, with 13 bases between. There are 14 residues in the CDR3. CDR3 loop: CASSLGRGPGIQYF. The CDR3 DNA reads TGCGCCAGCAGCTTGGGGAGGGGACCAGGCATTCAGTACTTC. The complete variable domain, with remaining parts taken from reference TRBV5-1 and TRBJ2-4, reads KAGVTQTPRYLIKTRGQQVTLSCSPISGHRSVSWYQQTPGQGLQFLFEYFSETQRNKGNFPGRFSGRQFSNSRSEMNVSTLELGDSALYLCASSLGRGPGIQYFGAGTRLSVL.

The chain carries TRBV7-8 and TRBJ2-3, with 8 bases aligning to TRBD2. This CDR3 spans 18 amino acids. Germline trimming cut 5 bases from V and 0 bases from J; bases unmatched to any gene: 13. In germline, CDR1 is SGHVS, CDR2 FQNEAQ. The CDR3 loop is CASSPRSGSVSSTDTQYF. CDR3 DNA sequence: TGTGCCAGCAGCCCGCGGAGCGGGAGTGTTTCTAGCACAGATACGCAGTATTTT.

The CDR3: CSARSTGTLREQYF. The CDR3, as DNA: TGCAGTGCTAGGTCGACAGGGACTTTACGCGAGCAGTACTTC. V and J are TRBV20-1 and TRBJ2-7, with TRBD1 as a possible D gene (7 bases). Germline CDR1 DFQATT, CDR2 SNEGSKA (reference sequence). The CDR3 has 14 amino acids. Trimming removed 3 bases at V and 6 bases at J, with 18 bases between.

This clonotype was picked up a small number of times. The V gene is TRBV20-1, the J gene TRBJ2-1; 12 bases line up with TRBD2. Germline-derived CDR1 and CDR2 are DFQATT and SNEGSKA (reference sequence). J lost 8 bases, V lost 6 bases, and 8 bases had no gene match. This CDR3 contains 14 residues. The CDR3 sequence is CSARLTSGGYEQFF. The CDR3 bases are TGCAGTGCAAGGTTAACTAGCGGGGGGTATGAGCAGTTCTTC.

This clonotype has just a few counts. The rearrangement joins TRBV16 to TRBJ2-7, with D uncertain. V shed 2 bases and J shed 4 bases, with 9 bases lying between them. Germline-derived CDR1 and CDR2 are KGHSY and FQNENV. This CDR3 is 13 amino acids long. CDR3 nucleotides: TGTGCCAGCAGCCAAGGTTCCCAGTACGAGCAGTACTTC. It encodes CASSQGSQYEQYF.

The V call is TRBV4-1, the J call TRBJ1-2, with 10 bases fitting TRBD1. The germline gives CDR1 MGHRA, CDR2 YSYEKL. This CDR3 has 15 residues. Trimming cost V 4 bases and J 2 bases; bases outside gene matches: 4. CDR3: CASSRGDRGNYGYTF. The DNA for the CDR3 is TGCGCCAGCAGCCGGGGGGACAGGGGAAACTATGGCTACACCTTC.

This clonotype has ten or more counts. The rearrangement uses TRBV5-1 and TRBJ2-5; D call uncertain. Germline CDR1 SGHRS, CDR2 YFSETQ. The CDR3 spans 14 residues. The V gene lost 0 bases and the J gene lost 5 bases, with 11 bases spanning the gap. The CDR3 sequence is CASSLAQSEETQYF. DNA of the CDR3: TGCGCCAGCAGCTTGGCACAGTCCGAGGAGACCCAGTACTTC.

This chain joins TRBV24-1 and TRBJ2-1; 10 nucleotides line up with TRBD2. V dropped 3 bases and J dropped 4; count of bases not matched to a gene: 8. The CDR3 length is 17 residues. CDR1 and CDR2 from the germline V gene are KGHDR and SFDVKD. CDR3 DNA: TGTGCCACCAGTGATGGGCTAGCGGGAGCGGGGTACAATGAGCAGTTCTTC. Protein: CATSDGLAGAGYNEQFF.

The table lists this clonotype with a few counts. The rearrangement links TRBV20-1 to TRBJ2-7; TRBD2 aligns across 7 bases. The length of the CDR3 is 11 residues. Germline-derived CDR1 and CDR2 are DFQATT and SNEGSKA (reference sequence). The trim removed 6 bases at V and 6 bases at J, leaving 5 bases unmatched. In nucleotides, the CDR3 is TGCAGTGCAAGGGAGGGCCGCGAGCAGTACTTC. This translates into CSAREGREQYF.

This chain joins TRBV5-6 and TRBJ2-1, with D maybe TRBD2 (5 bases). The V and J ends lost 2 bases and 4 bases respectively, with 10 bases between them. Germline loops: CDR1 SGHDT, CDR2 YYEEEE. This CDR3 is 14 amino acids long. This CDR3 reads CASSLPGFYNEQFF. CDR3 nucleotides: TGTGCCAGCAGCTTACCGGGATTTTACAATGAGCAGTTCTTC.

This clonotype came up a few times. V gene TRBV11-3 combines with J gene TRBJ2-5; D might be TRBD1 (6 bases). The CDR3 is 13 residues long. The germline V gene encodes CDR1 SGHNT and CDR2 YENEEA. V lost 2 bases and J 3 bases, leaving 7 bases between the germline ends. CDR3: CASSLHREETQYF. CDR3 in DNA: TGTGCCAGCAGCTTACACAGGGAAGAGACCCAGTACTTC.